This T cell receptor (beta chain) was profiled in a study of T cell responses to AZD1222 COVID-19 vaccine. Germline-derived CDR1 and CDR2 are SGHRS and YFSETQ. V shed 4 bases, J shed 2 bases, and the junction held 7 bases outside the gene matches. This CDR3 spans 16 amino acids. Sequencing used immunoSEQ multiplex PCR; TCRdb keeps in-frame clones, though not all of them. This table holds about 120,000 clones, around 92% found once. Broader study findings: Close to half of spike-specific TCRs reportedly recognize unmutated variant regions. Donors were mostly white British, more females; clonal diversity possibly underestimated. The peak T cell response came first, and repertoires were sampled only after it.

As for this clone: Antigen unknown.

This TCR was sampled from an adult in good health. This chain uses TRBV5-1 with TRBJ2-7; 12 nucleotides line up with TRBD1. This material consisted of peripheral blood, taken on day 0 of AZD1222 vaccination. CDR3 sequence (DNA): TGCGCCAGCAGCCGGGGACAGGGGGCGTTCCCCTACGAGCAGTACTTC. Protein sequence: CASSRGQGAFPYEQYF.